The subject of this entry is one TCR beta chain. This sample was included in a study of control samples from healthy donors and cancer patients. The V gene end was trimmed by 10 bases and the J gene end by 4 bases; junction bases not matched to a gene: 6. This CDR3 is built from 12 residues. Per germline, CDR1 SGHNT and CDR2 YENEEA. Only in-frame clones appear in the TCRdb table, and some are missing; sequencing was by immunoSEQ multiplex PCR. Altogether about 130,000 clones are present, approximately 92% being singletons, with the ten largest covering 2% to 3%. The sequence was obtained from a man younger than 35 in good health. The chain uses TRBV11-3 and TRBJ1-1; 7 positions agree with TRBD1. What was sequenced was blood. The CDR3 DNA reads TGTGCCACCGGGAGGGGGCTCACTGAAGCTTTCTTT. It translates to CATGRGLTEAFF.